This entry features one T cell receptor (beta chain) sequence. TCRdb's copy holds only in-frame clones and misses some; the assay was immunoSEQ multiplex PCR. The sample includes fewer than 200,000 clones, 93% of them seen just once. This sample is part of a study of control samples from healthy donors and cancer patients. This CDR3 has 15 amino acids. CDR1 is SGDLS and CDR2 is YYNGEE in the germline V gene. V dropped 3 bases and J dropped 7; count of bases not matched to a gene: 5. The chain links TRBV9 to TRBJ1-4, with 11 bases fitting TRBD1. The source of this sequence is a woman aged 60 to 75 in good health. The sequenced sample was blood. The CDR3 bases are TGTGCCAGCAGCGCCTGGACAGGGGGCGTTGAAAAACTGTTTTTT. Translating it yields CASSAWTGGVEKLFF.